This T cell receptor beta chain was sequenced in a study of blood T cell repertoires in COVID-19. The CDR3 is 15 residues long. V lost 4 bases, J lost 1 base, and 3 bases stayed unmatched. CDR1 and CDR2 from the germline V gene are MGHRA and YSYEKL. Some clones are missing from TCRdb's copy, which holds only in-frame ones; the method was immunoSEQ multiplex PCR. The sample lists tens of thousands of clones, 80% to 90% occurring once. This TCR derives from a woman of 80 years or more with active or convalescent COVID-19. The chain has TRBV4-1 and TRBJ1-4; TRBD1 matches 7 bases. Source material: peripheral blood. Here the CDR3 reads CASSPGDRTNEKLFF. The DNA for the CDR3 is TGCGCCAGCAGCCCTGGGGACAGAACTAATGAAAAACTGTTTTTT.